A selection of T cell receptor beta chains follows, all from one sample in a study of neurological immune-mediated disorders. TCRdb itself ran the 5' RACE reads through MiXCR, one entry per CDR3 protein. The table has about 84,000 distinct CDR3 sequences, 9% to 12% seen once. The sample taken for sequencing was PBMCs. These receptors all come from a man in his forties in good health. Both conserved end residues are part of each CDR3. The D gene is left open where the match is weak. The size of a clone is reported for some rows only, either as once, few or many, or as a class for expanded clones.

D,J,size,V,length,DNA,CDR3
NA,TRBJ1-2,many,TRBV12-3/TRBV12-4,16,TGTGCCAGCAGCCTGTCCTTTCAGGGAGCTAACTATGGCTACACCTTC,CASSLSFQGANYGYTF
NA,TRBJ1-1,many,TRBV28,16,TGTGCCAGCAGCGCCCAGTCCCCGGGGGGTCGGACTGAAGCTTTCTTT,CASSAQSPGGRTEAFF
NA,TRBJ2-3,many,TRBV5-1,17,TGCGCCAGCAGCTTTGCCGGGGGAAGCGGGAGCACAGATACGCAGTATTTT,CASSFAGGSGSTDTQYF
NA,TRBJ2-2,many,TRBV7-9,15,TGTGCCAGCAGCTTAGAACCCGTGAGAACCGGGGAGCTGTTTTTT,CASSLEPVRTGELFF
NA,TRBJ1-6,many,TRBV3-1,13,TGTGCCAGCAGCAATCCAGACAACGCACCCCTCCACTTT,CASSNPDNAPLHF
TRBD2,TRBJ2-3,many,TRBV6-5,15,TGTGCCAGCAGTTACCGGAGCGGGGTCCCAGATACGCAGTATTTT,CASSYRSGVPDTQYF
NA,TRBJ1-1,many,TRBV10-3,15,TGTGCCATCAGTGGGGACATAGATGACAACACTGAAGCTTTCTTT,CAISGDIDDNTEAFF
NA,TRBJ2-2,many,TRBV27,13,TGTGCCAGCAGTCCACATAACACCGGGGAGCTGTTTTTT,CASSPHNTGELFF
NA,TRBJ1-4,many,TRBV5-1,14,TGCGCCAGCAGCTTCGGGACGCTGAATGAAAAACTGTTTTTT,CASSFGTLNEKLFF
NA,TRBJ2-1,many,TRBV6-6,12,TGTGCCAGCAGTTACCTGGGCGATGAGCAGTTCTTC,CASSYLGDEQFF
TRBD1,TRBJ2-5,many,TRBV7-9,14,TGTGCCAGCAGCTTCGGACAGGGTTTGGCGACCCAGTACTTC,CASSFGQGLATQYF
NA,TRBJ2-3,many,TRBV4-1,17,TGCGCCAGCAGCCAAGCGGACCCAGTGGGCGTCACAGATACGCAGTATTTT,CASSQADPVGVTDTQYF
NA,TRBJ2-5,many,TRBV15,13,TGTGCCACCAGCAGAGAACGGGACCTCTTAAAGTCATTC,CATSRERDLLKSF
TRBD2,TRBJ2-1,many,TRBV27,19,TGTGCCAGCAGTGGACTTGGGCTACAGACTAGCGGGGGAGCCAATGAGCAGTTCTTC,CASSGLGLQTSGGANEQFF
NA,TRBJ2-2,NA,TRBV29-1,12,TGCAGCGTCAGGGTAGAGGCCGGGGAGCTGTTTTTT,CSVRVEAGELFF
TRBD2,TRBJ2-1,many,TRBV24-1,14,TGTGCCACCGGGAAGGGCGGGAGCTACAATGAGCAGTTCTTC,CATGKGGSYNEQFF
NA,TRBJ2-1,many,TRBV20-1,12,TGCAGTGCTAGAGGGGGCTTCCATGAGCAGTTCTTC,CSARGGFHEQFF
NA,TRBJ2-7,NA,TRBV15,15,TGTGCCAACAACAGAGATCCTGCGCAGGGCTACGAGCAGTACTTC,CANNRDPAQGYEQYF
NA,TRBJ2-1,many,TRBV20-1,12,TGCAGTGCTAGGGGCCCCGACAATGAGCAGTTCTTC,CSARGPDNEQFF
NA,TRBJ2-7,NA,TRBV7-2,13,TGTACCAGCAGCCCCGGCGGGTTCCACGAGCAGTACTTC,CTSSPGGFHEQYF
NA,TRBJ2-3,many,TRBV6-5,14,TGTGCCAGCAGCCCCGGGTGGGCCACAGATACGCAGTATTTT,CASSPGWATDTQYF
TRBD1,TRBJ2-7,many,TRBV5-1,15,TGCGCCAGCAGCTTTCGGACAGGGGAAACCTACGAGCAGTACTTC,CASSFRTGETYEQYF
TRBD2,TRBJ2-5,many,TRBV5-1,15,TGCGCCAGCAGCTTCTCACTAGCGGCGGAGGAGACCCAGTACTTC,CASSFSLAAEETQYF
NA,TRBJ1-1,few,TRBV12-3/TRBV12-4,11,TGTGCCAGCAGTCCCCAAACTGAAGCTTTCTTT,CASSPQTEAFF
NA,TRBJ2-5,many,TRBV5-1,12,TGCGCCAGCAGCCAACGGGGAGAGACCCAGTACTTC,CASSQRGETQYF
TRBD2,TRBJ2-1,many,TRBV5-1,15,TGCGCCAGCAGCTTTCGGACTAGCGGTTACAATGAGCAGTTCTTC,CASSFRTSGYNEQFF